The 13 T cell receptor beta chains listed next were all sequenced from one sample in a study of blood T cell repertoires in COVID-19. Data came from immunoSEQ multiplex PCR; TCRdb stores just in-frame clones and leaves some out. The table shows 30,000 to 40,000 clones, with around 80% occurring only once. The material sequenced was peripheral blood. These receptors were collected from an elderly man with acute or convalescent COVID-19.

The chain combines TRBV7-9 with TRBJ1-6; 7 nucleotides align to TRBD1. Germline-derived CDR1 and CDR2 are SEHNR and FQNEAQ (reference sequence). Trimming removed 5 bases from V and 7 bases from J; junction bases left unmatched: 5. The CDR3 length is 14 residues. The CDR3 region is CASSLGQVNSPLHF. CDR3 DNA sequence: TGTGCCAGCAGCCTCGGACAGGTGAATTCACCCCTCCACTTT.

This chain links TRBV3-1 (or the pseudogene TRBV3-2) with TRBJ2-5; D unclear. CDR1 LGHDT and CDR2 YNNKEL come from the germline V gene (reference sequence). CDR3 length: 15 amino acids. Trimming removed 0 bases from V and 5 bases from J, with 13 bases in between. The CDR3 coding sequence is TGTGCCAGCAGCCAAGATCTATCCCAAGAGGAGACCCAGTACTTC. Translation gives CASSQDLSQEETQYF.

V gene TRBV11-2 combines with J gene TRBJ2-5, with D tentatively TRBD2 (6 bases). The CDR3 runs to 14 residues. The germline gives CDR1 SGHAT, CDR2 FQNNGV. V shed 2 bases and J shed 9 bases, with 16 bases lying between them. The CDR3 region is CASSLNLGGAAQYF. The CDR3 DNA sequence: TGTGCCAGCAGCTTAAACCTGGGAGGAGCGGCCCAGTACTTC.

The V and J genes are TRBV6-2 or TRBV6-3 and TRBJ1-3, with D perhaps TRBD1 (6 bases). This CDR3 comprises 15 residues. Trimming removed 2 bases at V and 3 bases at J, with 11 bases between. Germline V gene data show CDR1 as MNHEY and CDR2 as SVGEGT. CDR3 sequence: CASSYGGSLGNTIYF. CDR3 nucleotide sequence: TGTGCCAGCAGTTACGGGGGCAGTCTTGGAAACACCATATATTTT.

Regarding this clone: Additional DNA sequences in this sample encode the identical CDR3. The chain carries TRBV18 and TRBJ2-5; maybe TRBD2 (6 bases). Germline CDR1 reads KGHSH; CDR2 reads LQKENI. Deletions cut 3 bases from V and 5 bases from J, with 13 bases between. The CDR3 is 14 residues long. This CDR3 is CASSPKGGGETQYF. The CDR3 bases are TGTGCCAGCTCACCGAAGGGAGGCGGGGAGACCCAGTACTTC.

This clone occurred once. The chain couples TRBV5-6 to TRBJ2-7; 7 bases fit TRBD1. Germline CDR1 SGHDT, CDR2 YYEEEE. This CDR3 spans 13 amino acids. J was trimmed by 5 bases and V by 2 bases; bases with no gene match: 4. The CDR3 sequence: CASSFGQVDEQYF. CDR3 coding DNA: TGTGCCAGCAGCTTTGGACAGGTCGACGAGCAGTACTTC.

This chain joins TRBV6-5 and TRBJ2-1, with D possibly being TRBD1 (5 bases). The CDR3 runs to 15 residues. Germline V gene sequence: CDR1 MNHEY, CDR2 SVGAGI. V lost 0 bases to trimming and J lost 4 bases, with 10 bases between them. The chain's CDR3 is CASSYSGRNYNEQFF. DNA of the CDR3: TGTGCCAGCAGTTACTCGGGGCGGAATTACAATGAGCAGTTCTTC.

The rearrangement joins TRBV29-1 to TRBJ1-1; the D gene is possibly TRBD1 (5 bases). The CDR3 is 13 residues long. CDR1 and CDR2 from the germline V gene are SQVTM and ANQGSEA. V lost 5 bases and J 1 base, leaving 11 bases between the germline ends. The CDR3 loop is CSVLLGGNTEAFF. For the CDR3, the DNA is TGCAGCGTTTTATTGGGGGGGAACACTGAAGCTTTCTTT.

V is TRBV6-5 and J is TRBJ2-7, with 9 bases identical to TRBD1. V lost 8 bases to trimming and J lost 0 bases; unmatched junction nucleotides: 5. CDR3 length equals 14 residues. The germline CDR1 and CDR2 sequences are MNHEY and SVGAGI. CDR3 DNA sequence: TGTGCCAGCCAGTGGACAGGGGACTCCTACGAGCAGTACTTC. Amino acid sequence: CASQWTGDSYEQYF.

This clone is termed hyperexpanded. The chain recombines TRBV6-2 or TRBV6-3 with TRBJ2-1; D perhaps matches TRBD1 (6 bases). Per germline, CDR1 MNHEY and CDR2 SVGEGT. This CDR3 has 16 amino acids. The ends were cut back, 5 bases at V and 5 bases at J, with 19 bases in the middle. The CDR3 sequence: CASSTQGWSQDNEQFF. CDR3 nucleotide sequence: TGTGCCAGCAGTACCCAGGGGTGGTCACAGGACAATGAGCAGTTCTTC.

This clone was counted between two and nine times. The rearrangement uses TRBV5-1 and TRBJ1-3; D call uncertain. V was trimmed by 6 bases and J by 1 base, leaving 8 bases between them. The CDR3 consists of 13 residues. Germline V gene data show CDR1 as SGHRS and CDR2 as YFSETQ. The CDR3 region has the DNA TGCGCCAGCAAATCAGGATCTGGAAACACCATATATTTT. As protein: CASKSGSGNTIYF.

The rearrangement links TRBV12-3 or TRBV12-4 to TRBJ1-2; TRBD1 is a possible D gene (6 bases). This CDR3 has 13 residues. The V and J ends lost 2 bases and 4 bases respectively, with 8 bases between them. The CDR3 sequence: CASSLLDSYGYTF. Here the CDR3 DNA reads TGTGCCAGCAGTTTACTGGACAGCTATGGCTACACCTTC.

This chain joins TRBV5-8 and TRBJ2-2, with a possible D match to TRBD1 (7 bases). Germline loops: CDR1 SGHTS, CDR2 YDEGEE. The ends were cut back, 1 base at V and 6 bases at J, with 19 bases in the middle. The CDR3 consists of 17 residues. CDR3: CASSLHRGTGEAGELFF. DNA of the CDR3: TGTGCCAGCAGCTTGCACAGGGGAACGGGGGAGGCCGGGGAGCTGTTTTTT.